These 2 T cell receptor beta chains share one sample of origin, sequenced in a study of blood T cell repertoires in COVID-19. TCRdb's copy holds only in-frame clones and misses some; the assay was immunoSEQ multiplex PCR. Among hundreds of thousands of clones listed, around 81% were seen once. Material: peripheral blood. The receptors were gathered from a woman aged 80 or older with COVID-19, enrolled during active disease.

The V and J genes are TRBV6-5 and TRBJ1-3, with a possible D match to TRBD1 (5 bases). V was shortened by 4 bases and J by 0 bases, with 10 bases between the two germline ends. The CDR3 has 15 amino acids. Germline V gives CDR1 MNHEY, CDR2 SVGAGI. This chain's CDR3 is CASSSGGSSGNTIYF. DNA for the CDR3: TGTGCCAGCAGTTCCGGGGGAAGCTCTGGAAACACCATATATTTT.

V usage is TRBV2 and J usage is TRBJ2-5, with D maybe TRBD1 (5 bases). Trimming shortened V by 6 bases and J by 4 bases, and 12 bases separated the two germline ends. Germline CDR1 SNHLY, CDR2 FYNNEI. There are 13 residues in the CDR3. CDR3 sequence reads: CASRKGPGETQYF. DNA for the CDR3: TGTGCCAGCAGAAAGGGGCCCGGAGAGACCCAGTACTTC.